This T cell receptor (beta chain) emerged from a study of cytomegalovirus exposure and HLA in healthy donors. The V end lost 5 bases, the J end lost 3 bases, and 19 bases lay between the germline ends. CDR1 is SGHVS and CDR2 is FQNEAQ in the germline V gene. This CDR3 spans 16 amino acids. It was with 60 Vbeta and 13 Jbeta primers that the PCR ran. Assay used: immunoSEQ multiplex PCR; TCRdb lists only in-frame clones, some missing. The data contain 50,000 or so clones, around 50% of them singletons. Specimen: PBMCs. The chain recombines TRBV7-8 with TRBJ2-5; D might be TRBD1 (6 bases). The clonotype comes from a human donor in good health. CDR3 sequence reads: CASSQVQGQFKETQYF. The CDR3 DNA reads as TGTGCCAGCAGCCAAGTACAGGGACAATTTAAAGAGACCCAGTACTTC.